This T cell receptor beta chain was sequenced for a study of OX40 agonist ivuxolimab in advanced cancers. Study overall: Clinicians treated patients with ivuxolimab, an agonistic anti-OX40 (CD134) antibody. Study observations and caveats: Normalized T-cell clonal expansion was also low in a subset of nonresponders. Researchers did not establish what antigens the expanded peripheral T cells target.

Sequencing used immunoSEQ multiplex PCR; TCRdb keeps in-frame clones, though not all of them. The sample shows approximately 65,000 clones, more than 85% of them seen only once. On this clone itself: Antigen specificity is unknown.

Germline CDR1 reads DFQATT; CDR2 reads SNEGSKA (reference sequence). This CDR3 comprises 11 residues. The germline V and J ends were trimmed by 6 bases and 3 bases, with 9 bases remaining between them. This sequence was found in an adult with an advanced solid tumor such as melanoma, head and neck, liver or kidney cancer. Sample: CD4+ or CD8+ T cells sorted from blood, taken in a trial of the OX40 agonist ivuxolimab. V usage is TRBV20-1 and J usage is TRBJ2-7; D may be TRBD2 (6 bases). The CDR3 region has the DNA TGCAGTGCCGGGGACTTCTACGAGCAGTACTTC. This gives the protein CSAGDFYEQYF.